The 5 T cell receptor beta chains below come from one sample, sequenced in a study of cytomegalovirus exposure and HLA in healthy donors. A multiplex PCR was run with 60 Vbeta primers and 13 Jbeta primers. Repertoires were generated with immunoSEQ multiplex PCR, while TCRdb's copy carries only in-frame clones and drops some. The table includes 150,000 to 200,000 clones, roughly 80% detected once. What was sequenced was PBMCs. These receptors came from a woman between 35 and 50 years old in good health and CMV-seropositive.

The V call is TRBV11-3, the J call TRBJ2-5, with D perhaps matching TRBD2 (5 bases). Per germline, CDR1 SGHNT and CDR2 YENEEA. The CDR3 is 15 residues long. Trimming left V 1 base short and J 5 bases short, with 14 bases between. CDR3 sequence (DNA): TGTGCCAGCAGCTTAGGGGAGAGGGAGTTGGAGACCCAGTACTTC. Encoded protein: CASSLGERELETQYF.

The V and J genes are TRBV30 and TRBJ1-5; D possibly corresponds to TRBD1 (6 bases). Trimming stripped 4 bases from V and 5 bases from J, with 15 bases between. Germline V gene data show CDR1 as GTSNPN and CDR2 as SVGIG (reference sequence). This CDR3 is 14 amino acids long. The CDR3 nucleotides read TGTGCCTGGACCCCGGGGGGGGCGCATCAGCCCCAGCATTTT. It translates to CAWTPGGAHQPQHF.

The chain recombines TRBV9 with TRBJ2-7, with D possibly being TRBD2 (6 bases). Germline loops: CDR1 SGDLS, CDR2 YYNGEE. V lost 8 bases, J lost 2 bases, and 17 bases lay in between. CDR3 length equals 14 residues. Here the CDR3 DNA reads TGTGCCAGGAACGGACCGGGAGCTCCCTACGAGCAGTACTTC. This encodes CARNGPGAPYEQYF.

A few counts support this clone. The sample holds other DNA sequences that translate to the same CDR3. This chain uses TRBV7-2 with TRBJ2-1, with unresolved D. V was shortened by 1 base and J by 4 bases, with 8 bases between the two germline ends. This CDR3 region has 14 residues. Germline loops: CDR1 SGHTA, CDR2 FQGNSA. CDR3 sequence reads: CASSLGLAYNEQFF. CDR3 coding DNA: TGTGCCAGCAGCTTAGGACTGGCTTACAATGAGCAGTTCTTC.

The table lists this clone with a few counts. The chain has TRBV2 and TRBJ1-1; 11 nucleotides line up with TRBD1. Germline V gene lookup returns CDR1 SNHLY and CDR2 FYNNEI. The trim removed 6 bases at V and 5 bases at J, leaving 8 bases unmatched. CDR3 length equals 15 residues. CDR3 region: CASRDGQGARTEAFF. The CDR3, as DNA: TGTGCCAGCAGGGACGGACAGGGGGCGAGGACTGAAGCTTTCTTT.